The 26 T cell receptor beta chains below all came from one sample that was sequenced in a study of shared clonotypes between healthy human individuals. Using immunoSEQ multiplex PCR, the repertoire was profiled, and TCRdb retains in-frame clones only, with some absent. The sample holds 1.6 million or so clones, about 98.5% seen once. Source material: naive CD4+ T cells sorted from blood. The subset here: CD45RA+ positively selected. All receptors come from a man aged 30-40 years in good health.

This chain connects TRBV30 to TRBJ2-7; D perhaps matches TRBD1 (6 bases). V was shortened by 4 bases and J by 6 bases, with 13 bases between the two germline ends. CDR1 is GTSNPN, CDR2 SVGIG, per germline (reference sequence). CDR3 size: 12 residues. CDR3 bases: TGTGCCTGGAAACAGGGATCGGTCGAGCAGTACTTC. Its protein product is CAWKQGSVEQYF.

The V and J genes are TRBV6-5 and TRBJ1-4; the match to TRBD1 covers 11 bases. CDR1 is MNHEY and CDR2 is SVGAGI in the germline V gene. The J segment lost 7 bases and the V segment lost 10 bases, leaving 5 bases of the junction unmatched. The CDR3 consists of 13 residues. The CDR3 DNA is TGTGCCACGGGGACAGGGGGGTTTGAAAAACTGTTTTTT. Translating gives CATGTGGFEKLFF.

This sequence joins TRBV29-1 and TRBJ2-3, with TRBD1 matching over 7 bases. After removal of 7 bases from V and 2 bases from J, the junction contained 9 bases not matched to a gene. The CDR3 runs to 14 residues. Germline CDR1 reads SQVTM; CDR2 reads ANQGSEA. The CDR3 loop is CSARPGQITDTQYF. Written as DNA, the CDR3 is TGCAGCGCCAGACCGGGACAGATCACAGATACGCAGTATTTT.

The genes are TRBV5-1 and TRBJ2-7; 8 nucleotides line up with TRBD1. Trimming removed 0 bases from V and 3 bases from J; junction bases left unmatched: 11. This CDR3 comprises 17 residues. CDR1 SGHRS and CDR2 YFSETQ come from the germline V gene. Here the CDR3 reads CASSLAGFRDRSYEQYF. The CDR3, as DNA: TGCGCCAGCAGCTTGGCCGGATTCCGGGACAGGAGCTACGAGCAGTACTTC.

In DNA form, the CDR3 reads TGCAGCGTCGACGACAGAGCCTCTGGAAACACCATATATTTT. Its protein is CSVDDRASGNTIYF. The chain couples TRBV29-1 to TRBJ1-3, with D tentatively TRBD1 (5 bases). Germline CDR1 SQVTM, CDR2 ANQGSEA. V was cut by 6 bases and J by 0 bases, with 12 bases left in between. The CDR3 covers 14 residues.

The gene calls are TRBV5-1 and TRBJ2-3; 10 nucleotides match TRBD1. The trim removed 0 bases at V and 3 bases at J, leaving 4 bases unmatched. CDR1 SGHRS and CDR2 YFSETQ come from the germline V gene. The CDR3 is made up of 16 amino acids. CDR3 amino acids: CASSLGDRGLTDTQYF. CDR3 nucleotides: TGCGCCAGCAGCTTGGGTGACAGGGGGCTTACAGATACGCAGTATTTT. Combining the CDR3 with reference TRBV5-1 and TRBJ2-3 gives the whole variable domain KAGVTQTPRYLIKTRGQQVTLSCSPISGHRSVSWYQQTPGQGLQFLFEYFSETQRNKGNFPGRFSGRQFSNSRSEMNVSTLELGDSALYLCASSLGDRGLTDTQYFGPGTRLTVL.

The rearrangement links TRBV15 to TRBJ2-3; D is undetermined. Germline V gene lookup returns CDR1 LNHNV and CDR2 YYDKDF (reference sequence). The CDR3 spans 13 residues. Trimming took 1 base from V and 4 from J, leaving 6 bases between them. Here the CDR3 DNA reads TGTGCCACCAGCAGAGGACGGGCAGATACGCAGTATTTT. This sequence encodes CATSRGRADTQYF.

The J gene is TRBJ2-5, the V gene TRBV9; 7 nucleotides align to TRBD2. V dropped 1 base and J dropped 5; count of bases not matched to a gene: 8. CDR3 size: 15 residues. Germline V gene lookup returns CDR1 SGDLS and CDR2 YYNGEE. The CDR3: CASSVRGRAMETQYF. The CDR3 region has the DNA TGTGCCAGCAGCGTACGGGGGAGGGCCATGGAGACCCAGTACTTC.

The V and J genes are TRBV6-1 and TRBJ1-4; D remains ambiguous. Between the trimmed V and J ends, which lost 8 bases and 2 bases, there was a span of 12 bases. Germline CDR1 MNHNS, CDR2 SASEGT. The CDR3 covers 14 residues. Here the CDR3 DNA reads TGTGCCAGCCGTCGATTGCAGACTAATGAAAAACTGTTTTTT. Translated, it gives CASRRLQTNEKLFF.

In this sample, this clone turned up once. This specimen includes other DNA sequences encoding the same CDR3. The chain recombines TRBV7-9 with TRBJ2-3, with D maybe TRBD2 (6 bases). CDR1 SEHNR and CDR2 FQNEAQ come from the germline V gene (reference sequence). This CDR3 has 15 residues. V lost 0 bases and J 0 bases, leaving 7 bases between the germline ends. The CDR3 bases are TGTGCCAGCAGCTTAGCTGCGGGGAGCACAGATACGCAGTATTTT. Amino acids: CASSLAAGSTDTQYF.

The V gene is TRBV5-8, the J gene TRBJ2-3; D possibly corresponds to TRBD2 (5 bases). The germline V gene encodes CDR1 SGHTS and CDR2 YDEGEE. This CDR3 is 15 amino acids long. The V gene lost 4 bases and the J gene lost 1 base, with 13 bases spanning the gap. The CDR3: CASSTDSPGTDTQYF. The CDR3 DNA reads as TGTGCCAGCAGCACGGACTCCCCCGGCACAGATACGCAGTATTTT. The whole variable domain, remainder taken from reference TRBV5-8 and TRBJ2-3, is EAGVTQSPTHLIKTRGQQATLRCSPISGHTSVYWYQQALGLGLQFLLWYDEGEERNRGNFPPRFSGRQFPNYSSELNVNALELEDSALYLCASSTDSPGTDTQYFGPGTRLTVL.

This clone was seen once. The V and J genes are TRBV19 and TRBJ1-2, with 8 bases fitting TRBD1. The CDR3 has 17 amino acids. Germline CDR1 LNHDA, CDR2 SQIVND (reference sequence). With V trimmed by 7 bases and J by 0 bases, 13 bases remained unmatched. CDR3 coding DNA: TGTGCCAGTACCAACGGACAGGGTACTTGGGCTAACTATGGCTACACCTTC. Translated, it gives CASTNGQGTWANYGYTF.

The chain recombines TRBV5-1 with TRBJ2-2; a weak D match, TRBD2 (6 bases). Germline values: CDR1 SGHRS, CDR2 YFSETQ. This CDR3 region has 13 residues. V gave up 3 bases and J gave up 5 bases, with 8 bases separating them. This CDR3 reads CASSYAGTGELFF. CDR3 DNA sequence: TGCGCCAGCAGCTACGCGGGGACCGGGGAGCTGTTTTTT.

The CDR3 bases are TGTGCCAGCAGTTTATCTGCGGGAGGGTTCGGGGAGCAGTACTTC. This translates into CASSLSAGGFGEQYF. The chain combines TRBV27 with TRBJ2-7, with 9 nucleotides matching TRBD2. V dropped 0 bases and J dropped 7; count of bases not matched to a gene: 7. CDR3 length: 15 amino acids. CDR1 and CDR2 (germline): MNHEY, SMNVEV (reference sequence).

This chain links TRBV6-1 with TRBJ1-5; the match to TRBD1 covers 8 bases. The CDR3 spans 14 residues. Germline values: CDR1 MNHNS, CDR2 SASEGT. V lost 5 bases to trimming and J lost 9 bases; unmatched junction nucleotides: 9. The CDR3 reads CASSTTGVVPPQHF. The CDR3 region has the DNA TGTGCCAGCAGTACGACAGGGGTGGTTCCGCCCCAGCATTTT.

The J gene is TRBJ2-7, the V gene TRBV7-2; 7 bases line up with TRBD2. The CDR3 loop spans 14 amino acids. Germline V gene data show CDR1 as SGHTA and CDR2 as FQGNSA. Losses at the gene ends were 5 bases for V and 6 bases for J; bases not matched to a gene: 10. Here the CDR3 reads CASSDRDYFGEQYF. The DNA of the CDR3 is TGTGCCAGCAGCGACCGGGACTACTTCGGCGAGCAGTACTTC.

This chain uses TRBV6-5 with TRBJ2-7; D remains ambiguous. The CDR3 spans 15 residues. CDR1 is MNHEY, CDR2 SVGAGI, per germline. V lost 0 bases and J lost 0, with 9 bases in between. The CDR3 loop is CASSYSYYSSYEQYF. The DNA of the CDR3 is TGTGCCAGCAGTTACTCGTACTATAGCTCCTACGAGCAGTACTTC.

The V gene is TRBV7-2, the J gene TRBJ2-7; no reliable D call. CDR1 is SGHTA and CDR2 is FQGNSA in the germline V gene. Deletions cut 3 bases from V and 6 bases from J, with 15 bases between. The CDR3 contains 14 residues. CDR3 in amino acids: CASSFLTPISEQYF. CDR3 nucleotide sequence: TGTGCCAGCAGCTTCCTTACGCCGATCTCCGAGCAGTACTTC.

The chain uses TRBV25-1 and TRBJ2-7; D is perhaps TRBD1 (6 bases). The CDR3 consists of 18 residues. The germline V gene encodes CDR1 MGHDK and CDR2 SYGVNS. The V end was cut by 2 bases, the J end by 7 bases, with 27 bases between. The CDR3 region is CASSEAGARQAVWREQYF. The CDR3, as DNA: TGTGCCAGCAGTGAAGCAGGGGCCCGGCAGGCGGTTTGGAGAGAGCAGTACTTC.

The CDR3 sequence is CASSSRAVQETQYF. The CDR3 DNA sequence: TGTGCCAGCAGCTCCCGCGCGGTTCAAGAGACCCAGTACTTC. The V call is TRBV7-9, the J call TRBJ2-5; no clear D gene. Trimming removed 4 bases from V and 2 bases from J, with 11 bases in between. This CDR3 has 14 amino acids. Germline CDR1 is SEHNR and CDR2 is FQNEAQ (reference sequence).

The rearrangement uses TRBV19 and TRBJ2-2, with D perhaps matching TRBD2 (6 bases). With 4 bases removed from V and 3 bases from J, the gap between germline ends came to 9 bases. The germline V gene encodes CDR1 LNHDA and CDR2 SQIVND (reference sequence). This CDR3 contains 14 residues. The CDR3 sequence: CASSTGTYTGELFF. CDR3 nucleotides: TGTGCCAGTAGTACCGGGACTTACACCGGGGAGCTGTTTTTT. The complete variable domain, with remaining parts taken from reference TRBV19 and TRBJ2-2, reads DGGITQSPKYLFRKEGQNVTLSCEQNLNHDAMYWYRQDPGQGLRLIYYSQIVNDFQKGDIAEGYSVSREKKESFPLTVTSAQKNPTAFYLCASSTGTYTGELFFGEGSRLTVL.

In its sample, this clone was seen once. This chain links TRBV18 with TRBJ2-1, with no clear D. The ends were cut back, 4 bases at V and 8 bases at J, with 12 bases in the middle. Germline V lookup: CDR1 KGHSH, CDR2 LQKENI. The CDR3 contains 13 residues. DNA of the CDR3: TGTGCCAGCTCACTTATAACAGTTCATGAGCAGTTCTTC. It encodes CASSLITVHEQFF.

This chain joins TRBV18 and TRBJ2-6; D ambiguous. V was pared by 1 base and J by 2 bases, with 12 bases between. This CDR3 region has 17 residues. CDR1 is KGHSH, CDR2 LQKENI, per germline. The CDR3 DNA follows: TGTGCCAGCTCACCACGTAAGGGTACAGCTGGGGCCAACGTCCTGACTTTC. Residues: CASSPRKGTAGANVLTF.

The V and J genes are TRBV20-1 and TRBJ2-7, with D possibly being TRBD2 (7 bases). In germline, CDR1 is DFQATT, CDR2 SNEGSKA (reference sequence). There are 11 residues in the CDR3. CDR3 loop: CSAAGDIKRLV. CDR3 coding DNA: TGCAGTGCCGCGGGGGACATAAAACGGCTAGTC.

J is TRBJ2-3 and V is TRBV7-2, with D uncertain. Looked up from germline, CDR1 is SGHTA and CDR2 is FQGNSA. The CDR3 contains 14 residues. Trimming shortened V by 5 bases and J by 0 bases, and 9 bases separated the two germline ends. The CDR3 nucleotides are TGTGCCAGCAGCAGGCTATACAGCACAGATACGCAGTATTTT. The encoded protein is CASSRLYSTDTQYF.

The genes are TRBV5-1 and TRBJ2-7, with TRBD1 matching over 7 bases. V shed 3 bases, J shed 8 bases, and the junction held 11 bases outside the gene matches. The CDR3 is 14 residues long. Germline assignment: CDR1 SGHRS and CDR2 YFSETQ. CDR3 in DNA: TGCGCCAGCAGCTCTCGAATGACAGGGAATCAGCAGTACTTC. It is translated as CASSSRMTGNQQYF.